This entry describes one TCR beta chain. V was cut by 6 bases and J by 0 bases, with 21 bases left in between. The CDR3 sequence is 17 residues long. Germline assignment: CDR1 SGHDN and CDR2 FVKESK. The sample belongs to a study of glioma-infiltrating T cells after dendritic cell vaccination. Study at large: Treatment, given 2003 to 2012, was autologous tumor lysate-pulsed dendritic cell vaccination.

Generated by immunoSEQ multiplex PCR, the TCRdb table keeps only in-frame clones and is missing some. The top ten hold over 2.5% of the sample, which has about 24,000 clones, about 90% seen once. Stated time point: after dendritic cell vaccination, including at tumor progression/relapse. The sequence derives from a human donor with glioblastoma. The chain recombines TRBV14 with TRBJ2-7, with D perhaps matching TRBD1 (5 bases). The specimen comprised blood, sampled after dendritic cell vaccination. CDR3 region: CASSPLVAGYNSYEQYF. Here the CDR3 DNA reads TGTGCCAGCAGTCCTCTCGTGGCAGGGTACAACTCCTACGAGCAGTACTTC.